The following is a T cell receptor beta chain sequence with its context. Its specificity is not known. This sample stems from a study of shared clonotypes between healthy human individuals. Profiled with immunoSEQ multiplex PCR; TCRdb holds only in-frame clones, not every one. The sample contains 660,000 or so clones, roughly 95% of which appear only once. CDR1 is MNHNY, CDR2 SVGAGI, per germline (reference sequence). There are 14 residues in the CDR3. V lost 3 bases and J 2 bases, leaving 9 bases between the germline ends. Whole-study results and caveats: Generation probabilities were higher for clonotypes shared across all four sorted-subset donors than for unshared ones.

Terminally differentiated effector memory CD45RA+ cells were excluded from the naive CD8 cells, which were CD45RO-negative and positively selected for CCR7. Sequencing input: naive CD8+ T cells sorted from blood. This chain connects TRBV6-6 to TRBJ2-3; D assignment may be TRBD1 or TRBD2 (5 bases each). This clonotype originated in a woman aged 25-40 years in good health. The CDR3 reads CASSYVGDTDTQYF. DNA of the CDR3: TGTGCCAGCAGTTATGTGGGGGACACAGATACGCAGTATTTT.